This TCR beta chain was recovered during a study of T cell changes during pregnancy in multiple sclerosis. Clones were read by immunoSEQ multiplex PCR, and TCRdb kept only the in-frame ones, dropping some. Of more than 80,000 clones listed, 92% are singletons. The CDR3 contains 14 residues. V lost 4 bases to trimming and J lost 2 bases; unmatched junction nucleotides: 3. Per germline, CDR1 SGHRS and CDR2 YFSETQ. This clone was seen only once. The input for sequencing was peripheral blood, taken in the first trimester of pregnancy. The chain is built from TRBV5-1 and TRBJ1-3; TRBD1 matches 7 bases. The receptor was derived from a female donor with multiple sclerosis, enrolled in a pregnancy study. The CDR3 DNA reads TGCGCCAGCAGCAAGGGGACAGCTGGAAACACCATATATTTT. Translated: CASSKGTAGNTIYF.